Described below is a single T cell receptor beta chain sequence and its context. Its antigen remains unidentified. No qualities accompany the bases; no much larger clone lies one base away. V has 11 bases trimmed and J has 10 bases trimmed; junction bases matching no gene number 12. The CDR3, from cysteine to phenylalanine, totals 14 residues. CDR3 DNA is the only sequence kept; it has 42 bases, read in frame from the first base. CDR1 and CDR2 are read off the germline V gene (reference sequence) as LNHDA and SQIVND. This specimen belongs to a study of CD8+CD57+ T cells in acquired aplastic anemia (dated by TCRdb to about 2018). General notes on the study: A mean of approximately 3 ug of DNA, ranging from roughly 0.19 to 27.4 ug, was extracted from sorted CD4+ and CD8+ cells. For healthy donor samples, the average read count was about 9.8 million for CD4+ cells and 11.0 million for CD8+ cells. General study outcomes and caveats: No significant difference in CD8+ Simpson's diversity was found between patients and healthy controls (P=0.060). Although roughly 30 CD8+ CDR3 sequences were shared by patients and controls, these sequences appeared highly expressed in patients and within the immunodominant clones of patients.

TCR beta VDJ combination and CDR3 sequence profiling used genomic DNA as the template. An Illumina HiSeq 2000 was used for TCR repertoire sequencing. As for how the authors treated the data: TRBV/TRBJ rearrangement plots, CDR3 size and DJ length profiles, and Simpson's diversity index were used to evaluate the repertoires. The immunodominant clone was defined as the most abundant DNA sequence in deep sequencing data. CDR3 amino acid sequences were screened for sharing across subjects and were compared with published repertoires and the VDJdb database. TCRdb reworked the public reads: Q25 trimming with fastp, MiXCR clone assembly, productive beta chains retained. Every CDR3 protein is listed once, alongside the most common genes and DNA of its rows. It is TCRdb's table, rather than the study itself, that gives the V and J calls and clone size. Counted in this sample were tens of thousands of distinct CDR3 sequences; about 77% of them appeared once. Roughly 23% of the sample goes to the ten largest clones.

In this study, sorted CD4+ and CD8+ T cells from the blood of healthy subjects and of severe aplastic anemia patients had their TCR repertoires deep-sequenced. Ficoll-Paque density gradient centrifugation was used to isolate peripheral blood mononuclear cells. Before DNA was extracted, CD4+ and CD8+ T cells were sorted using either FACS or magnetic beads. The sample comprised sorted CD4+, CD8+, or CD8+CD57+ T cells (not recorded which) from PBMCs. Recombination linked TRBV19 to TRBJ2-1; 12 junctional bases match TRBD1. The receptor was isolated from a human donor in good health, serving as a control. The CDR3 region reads CASNRDRGRREQFF. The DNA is TGTGCCTCGAACCGGGACAGGGGGCGCAGGGAGCAGTTCTTC. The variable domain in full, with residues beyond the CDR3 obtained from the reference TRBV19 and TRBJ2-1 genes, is DGGITQSPKYLFRKEGQNVTLSCEQNLNHDAMYWYRQDPGQGLRLIYYSQIVNDFQKGDIAEGYSVSREKKESFPLTVTSAQKNPTAFYLCASNRDRGRREQFFGPGTRLTVL.